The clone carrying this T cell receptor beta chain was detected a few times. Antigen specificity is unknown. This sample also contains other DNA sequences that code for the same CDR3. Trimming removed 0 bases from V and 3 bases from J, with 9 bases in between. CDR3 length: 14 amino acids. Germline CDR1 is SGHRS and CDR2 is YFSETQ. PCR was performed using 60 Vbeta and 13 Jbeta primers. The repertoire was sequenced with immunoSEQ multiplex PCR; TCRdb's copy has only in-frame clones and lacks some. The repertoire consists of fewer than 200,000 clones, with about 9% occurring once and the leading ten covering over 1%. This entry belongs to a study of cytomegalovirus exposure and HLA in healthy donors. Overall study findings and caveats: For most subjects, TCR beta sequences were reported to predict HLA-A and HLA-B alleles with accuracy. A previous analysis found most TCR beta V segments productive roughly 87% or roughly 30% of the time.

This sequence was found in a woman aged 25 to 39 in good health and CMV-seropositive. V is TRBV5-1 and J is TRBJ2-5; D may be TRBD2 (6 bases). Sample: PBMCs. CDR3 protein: CASSLAAGKETQYF. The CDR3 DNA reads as TGCGCCAGCAGCTTGGCCGCGGGGAAAGAGACCCAGTACTTC.